This passage covers 25 T cell receptor beta chains from one sample sequenced in a study of cytomegalovirus exposure and HLA in healthy donors. With 60 Vbeta and 13 Jbeta primers, the PCR was carried out. The assay was immunoSEQ multiplex PCR, and TCRdb's table has in-frame clones only and misses some. Seen in this sample are 200,000 to 250,000 clones; the ten most common clones hold roughly 0.98%. The sequencing sample was made of PBMCs. The receptors here all came from a woman aged 30 to 39 in good health and CMV-seropositive.

V usage is TRBV7-8 and J usage is TRBJ1-1; D gene uncertain. CDR3 size: 13 residues. CDR1 is SGHVS, CDR2 FQNEAQ, per germline. V was trimmed by 5 bases and J by 2 bases, leaving 9 bases between them. The CDR3 reads CASSPQFNTEAFF. The CDR3 region has the DNA TGTGCCAGCAGCCCCCAATTTAACACTGAAGCTTTCTTT. Full variable domain (remainder filled in from reference TRBV7-8 and TRBJ1-1): GAGVSQSPRYKVAKRGQDVALRCDPISGHVSLFWYQQALGQGPEFLTYFQNEAQLDKSGLPSDRFFAERPEGSVSTLKIQRTQQEDSAVYLCASSPQFNTEAFFGQGTRLTVV.

The chain recombines TRBV9 with TRBJ2-3; TRBD2 matches 13 bases. This CDR3 has 17 amino acids. Germline V gene data show CDR1 as SGDLS and CDR2 as YYNGEE. V gave up 3 bases and J gave up 2 bases; unmatched junction bases: 6. CDR3 region: CASSGKLAGGITDTQYF. The CDR3 DNA sequence: TGTGCCAGCAGCGGGAAACTAGCGGGGGGGATCACAGATACGCAGTATTTT.

CDR3 in amino acids: CASSVESDGRGVGELFF. The CDR3 coding sequence is TGTGCCAGCAGCGTAGAATCGGACGGGAGGGGCGTCGGGGAGCTGTTTTTT. The V and J genes are TRBV9 and TRBJ2-2, with 8 bases that match TRBD2. The CDR3 loop spans 17 amino acids. Germline CDR1 is SGDLS and CDR2 is YYNGEE. The V segment lost 0 bases and the J segment 7 bases; nucleotides outside the gene matches: 11.

This chain uses TRBV21-1 with TRBJ2-7; the table's D gene call, TRBD1, was not cross checked with the DNA. TRBV21-1 is a recognized pseudogene. This CDR3 has 16 amino acids. CDR3: CASSLLRIQVGDEQYF. CDR3 nucleotides: TGTGCCAGCAGCCTCCTCAGGATACAGGTTGGAGACGAGCAGTACTTC.

This chain uses TRBV7-9 with TRBJ2-4; 7 bases match TRBD1. Germline V CDR1 and CDR2: SEHNR, FQNEAQ (reference sequence). The J segment lost 5 bases and the V segment lost 2 bases, leaving 3 bases of the junction unmatched. The CDR3 extends over 14 amino acids. CDR3 DNA sequence: TGTGCCAGCAGCTTAATGGGACAGCAAAACATTCAGTACTTC. Its protein product is CASSLMGQQNIQYF.

The chain carries TRBV18 and TRBJ1-1; 11 nucleotides align to TRBD1. The CDR3 has 16 amino acids. Per the germline V gene, CDR1 is KGHSH and CDR2 is LQKENI. V shed 6 bases and J 4 bases; nucleotides not matched to a gene: 10. The chain's CDR3 is CASSAGTGGGGTEAFF. The DNA for the CDR3 is TGTGCCAGCTCGGCAGGGACAGGGGGAGGGGGCACTGAAGCTTTCTTT.

The rearrangement links TRBV27 to TRBJ2-3; D call uncertain. Deletions cut 4 bases from V and 2 bases from J, with 7 bases between. In germline, CDR1 is MNHEY, CDR2 SMNVEV (reference sequence). The CDR3 runs to 13 residues. The CDR3 region has the DNA TGTGCCAGCAGTTCACCACTCACAGATACGCAGTATTTT. Residues: CASSSPLTDTQYF.

The CDR3 region has the DNA TGTGCCACCAGCAGAGAGTCTAGCGGGAGGTTGGTGAAGCAGTTCTTC. It codes for CATSRESSGRLVKQFF. The V call is TRBV15, the J call TRBJ2-1, with 11 positions matching TRBD2. The CDR3 length is 16 residues. Per the germline V gene, CDR1 is LNHNV and CDR2 is YYDKDF (reference sequence). J gave up 11 bases and V 0 bases, and 9 bases lay outside the gene matches.

The chain combines TRBV5-1 with TRBJ2-2, with 7 bases that match TRBD2. The germline V gene encodes CDR1 SGHRS and CDR2 YFSETQ. CDR3 length equals 15 residues. The V gene end was trimmed by 1 base and the J gene end by 3 bases; junction bases not matched to a gene: 3. CDR3 nucleotides: TGCGCCAGCAGCTTGAGCGCGGGAGACACCGGGGAGCTGTTTTTT. It yields the protein CASSLSAGDTGELFF.

The chain combines TRBV6-5 with TRBJ2-6, with D possibly TRBD1 on 5 matching bases. CDR1 is MNHEY and CDR2 is SVGAGI in the germline V gene. V was cut by 4 bases and J by 2 bases, with 9 bases left in between. This CDR3 region has 15 residues. CDR3 loop: CASSLQGAGANVLTF. In DNA, the CDR3 is TGTGCCAGCAGTTTGCAGGGTGCTGGGGCCAACGTCCTGACTTTC.

The J gene is TRBJ1-1, the V gene TRBV15; D is undetermined. Germline assignment: CDR1 LNHNV and CDR2 YYDKDF (reference sequence). This CDR3 has 14 residues. Trimming pared 1 base from V and 1 base from J, leaving 7 bases between. CDR3 sequence reads: CATSRVAENTEAFF. The CDR3 nucleotides read TGTGCCACCAGCAGAGTCGCGGAGAACACTGAAGCTTTCTTT.

The chain is built from TRBV5-6 and TRBJ2-4; the match to TRBD2 covers 7 bases. The germline gives CDR1 SGHDT, CDR2 YYEEEE. Germline trimming cut 4 bases from V and 6 bases from J; bases unmatched to any gene: 13. The CDR3 sequence is 16 residues long. CDR3 sequence reads: CASSIGGGRLGNIQYF. CDR3 DNA: TGTGCCAGCAGCATTGGGGGGGGGAGGTTGGGAAACATTCAGTACTTC.

V and J are TRBV5-6 and TRBJ2-2, with D possibly being TRBD2 (5 bases). The CDR3 loop spans 15 amino acids. CDR1 and CDR2 from the germline V gene are SGHDT and YYEEEE. The V gene lost 2 bases and the J gene lost 2 bases, with 10 bases spanning the gap. This chain's CDR3 is CASSFGVYNTGELFF. CDR3 DNA sequence: TGTGCCAGCAGCTTCGGGGTGTACAACACCGGGGAGCTGTTTTTT.

The chain employs TRBV4-1 and TRBJ2-7; 11 nucleotides agree with TRBD2. This CDR3 is 16 amino acids long. The germline V gene encodes CDR1 MGHRA and CDR2 YSYEKL. With 3 bases clipped from V and 3 bases from J, the junction kept 7 bases outside the gene matches. CDR3 DNA sequence: TGCGCCAGCAGCCAGGCCGGGACTAGCGGATTCTACGAGCAGTACTTC. Translation: CASSQAGTSGFYEQYF.

The chain has TRBV6-5 and TRBJ1-1; the match to TRBD1 covers 10 bases. The CDR3 is 15 amino acids. J gave up 5 bases and V 6 bases, and 9 bases lay outside the gene matches. CDR1 is MNHEY, CDR2 SVGAGI, per germline. CDR3 nucleotide sequence: TGTGCCAGCAGCGGGACAGGGGATGTCTATACTGAAGCTTTCTTT. This gives the protein CASSGTGDVYTEAFF.

The chain couples TRBV7-6 to TRBJ1-4; D might be TRBD1 (5 bases). This CDR3 contains 15 residues. With 3 bases removed from V and 8 bases from J, the gap between germline ends came to 16 bases. In germline, CDR1 is SGHVS, CDR2 FNYEAQ. CDR3 in amino acids: CASSFTGTLREKLFF. The CDR3 DNA sequence: TGTGCCAGCAGCTTTACAGGAACCCTCAGAGAAAAACTGTTTTTT.

The chain joins TRBV18 to TRBJ1-4, with no clear D. The CDR3 sequence is 13 residues long. The V end was cut by 5 bases, the J end by 14 bases, with 18 bases between. Looked up from germline, CDR1 is KGHSH and CDR2 is LQKENI. The CDR3 sequence is CASSVSGERKLFF. The CDR3 DNA follows: TGTGCCAGCTCAGTCAGTGGGGAGAGGAAGCTGTTTTTT. The full variable domain, rest sourced from reference TRBV18 and TRBJ1-4, is NAGVMQNPRHLVRRRGQEARLRCSPMKGHSHVYWYRQLPEEGLKFMVYLQKENIIDESGMPKERFSAEFPKEGPSILRIQQVVRGDSAAYFCASSVSGERKLFFGSGTQLSVL.

The CDR3: CASTPGLAGSANTGELFF. CDR3 nucleotides: TGTGCCAGCACCCCTGGACTAGCGGGAAGCGCGAACACCGGGGAGCTGTTTTTT. The chain carries TRBV11-3 and TRBJ2-2; 12 positions match TRBD2. Germline V gene data show CDR1 as SGHNT and CDR2 as YENEEA. The CDR3 is 18 amino acids. V lost 7 bases to trimming and J lost 0 bases; unmatched junction nucleotides: 9.

This chain links TRBV5-6 with TRBJ2-1, with TRBD1 matching over 7 bases. Germline V gives CDR1 SGHDT, CDR2 YYEEEE. The V gene end was trimmed by 3 bases and the J gene end by 1 base; junction bases not matched to a gene: 1. The CDR3 loop spans 14 amino acids. CDR3 sequence: CASSSTGSYNEQFF. The CDR3 DNA is TGTGCCAGCAGCTCGACAGGGTCCTACAATGAGCAGTTCTTC.

This chain joins TRBV7-2 and TRBJ2-6; 11 bases line up with TRBD2. Germline V lookup: CDR1 SGHTA, CDR2 FQGNSA. CDR3 size: 18 residues. V was clipped by 1 base and J by 4 bases; unmatched bases: 6. The CDR3 DNA reads as TGTGCCAGCAGCTTAGGGACTAGCGGGCCCTCCGGGGCCAACGTCCTGACTTTC. Its protein is CASSLGTSGPSGANVLTF. Based on the CDR3 plus reference TRBV7-2 and TRBJ2-6, the full variable domain is GAGVSQSPSNKVTEKGKDVELRCDPISGHTALYWYRQSLGQGLEFLIYFQGNSAPDKSGLPSDRFSAERTGGSVSTLTIQRTQQEDSAVYLCASSLGTSGPSGANVLTFGAGSRLTVL.

The CDR3 DNA sequence: TGTGCCAGCAGTTCAGAGGAAAGCTCCTACGAGCAGTACTTC. Its protein is CASSSEESSYEQYF. J is TRBJ2-7 and V is TRBV6-1; unclear D gene. V lost 5 bases and J lost 0, with 11 bases in between. The length of the CDR3 is 14 residues. Per the germline V gene, CDR1 is MNHNS and CDR2 is SASEGT.

The V and J genes are TRBV6-6 and TRBJ2-7; 8 nucleotides align to TRBD1. The V and J ends lost 8 bases and 0 bases, in that order; junction bases with no gene match: 9. Germline CDR1 is MNHNY and CDR2 is SVGAGI (reference sequence). There are 15 residues in the CDR3. The CDR3 sequence is CASSSPTGVSYEQYF. The CDR3, as DNA: TGTGCCAGCTCCTCACCGACAGGGGTCTCCTACGAGCAGTACTTC.

The J gene is TRBJ1-2, the V gene TRBV28, with TRBD1 identical over 7 bases. CDR3 size: 16 residues. V trimming: 5 bases; J trimming: 4 bases; junction bases outside the gene matches: 13. In germline, CDR1 is MDHEN, CDR2 SYDVKM. The CDR3 DNA is TGTGCCAGCAGTGAGCCGGTTAGGACAGGCGGCTATGGCTACACCTTC. It yields the protein CASSEPVRTGGYGYTF.

V is TRBV5-6 and J is TRBJ1-1; 9 nucleotides line up with TRBD1. Germline assignment: CDR1 SGHDT and CDR2 YYEEEE. The V gene end was trimmed by 2 bases and the J gene end by 13 bases; junction bases not matched to a gene: 15. The CDR3 contains 15 residues. The CDR3 nucleotides are TGTGCCAGCAGCTTTCGCACAGGGGGCGCCAGTGGTGTTTTCTTT. Protein: CASSFRTGGASGVFF. The full variable domain, completed using reference TRBV5-6 and TRBJ1-1, is DAGVTQSPTHLIKTRGQQVTLRCSPKSGHDTVSWYQQALGQGPQFIFQYYEEEERQRGNFPDRFSGHQFPNYSSELNVNALLLGDSALYLCASSFRTGGASGVFFGQGTRLTVV.

The chain uses TRBV5-1 and TRBJ2-6, with 11 bases fitting TRBD2. Germline-derived CDR1 and CDR2 are SGHRS and YFSETQ. There are 18 residues in the CDR3. V shed 3 bases and J 3 bases; nucleotides not matched to a gene: 8. The CDR3 DNA reads as TGCGCCAGCAGCTCGGATAGCGGGGGGGCAATTGGGGCCAACGTCCTGACTTTC. Residues: CASSSDSGGAIGANVLTF.